The 6 T cell receptor beta chains presented below share a single source sample, sequenced in a study of cytomegalovirus exposure and HLA in healthy donors. Here immunoSEQ multiplex PCR was the method, and the copy in TCRdb shows in-frame clones only, minus some. The sample has fewer than 200,000 clones; around nine tenths are singletons. The sequencing sample was made of PBMCs. These receptors were obtained from a man younger than 35 in good health and CMV-seropositive.

The V call is TRBV7-2, the J call TRBJ1-1; D gene uncertain. Germline V gene lookup returns CDR1 SGHTA and CDR2 FQGNSA. V lost 3 bases, J lost 3 bases, and 8 bases lay in between. The CDR3 has 13 amino acids. CDR3 sequence reads: CASSFAGDTEAFF. The CDR3 region has the DNA TGTGCCAGCAGCTTCGCGGGAGACACTGAAGCTTTCTTT.

The rearrangement joins TRBV29-1 to TRBJ1-1, with TRBD1 matching over 8 bases. Trimming cost V 4 bases and J 2 bases; bases outside gene matches: 12. Germline V gives CDR1 SQVTM, CDR2 ANQGSEA. The CDR3 contains 16 residues. The CDR3 loop reads CSVGGTGRGRNTEAFF. CDR3 bases: TGCAGCGTTGGAGGGACAGGTCGGGGGAGAAACACTGAAGCTTTCTTT.

V and J are TRBV27 and TRBJ2-6, with D perhaps matching TRBD1 (6 bases). The length of the CDR3 is 14 residues. CDR1 and CDR2 (germline): MNHEY, SMNVEV (reference sequence). V lost 8 bases and J 3 bases, leaving 11 bases between the germline ends. The CDR3 spells CASLGGFGANVLTF. The CDR3 DNA follows: TGTGCCAGCCTAGGGGGTTTTGGGGCCAACGTCCTGACTTTC. Based on the CDR3 plus reference TRBV27 and TRBJ2-6, the full variable domain is EAQVTQNPRYLITVTGKKLTVTCSQNMNHEYMSWYRQDPGLGLRQIYYSMNVEVTDKGDVPEGYKVSRKEKRNFPLILESPSPNQTSLYFCASLGGFGANVLTFGAGSRLTVL.

This rearrangement joins TRBV5-6 to TRBJ1-2; no reliable D call. The CDR3 extends over 11 amino acids. With 2 bases removed from V and 13 bases from J, the gap between germline ends came to 12 bases. Germline V gene sequence: CDR1 SGHDT, CDR2 YYEEEE. In nucleotides, the CDR3 is TGTGCCAGCAGCTTCGGGGTAACGGGCACCTTC. Encoded protein: CASSFGVTGTF.

The V gene is TRBV28, the J gene TRBJ1-5, with 9 bases that match TRBD1. V shed 11 bases and J 8 bases; nucleotides not matched to a gene: 10. Germline CDR1 MDHEN, CDR2 SYDVKM. This CDR3 is built from 13 residues. The CDR3, as DNA: TGTGCCGGGGGGGGACAGGGCTGGAAGCCCCAGCATTTT. Translated, it gives CAGGGQGWKPQHF.

This clone was picked up a small number of times. The gene calls are TRBV7-2 and TRBJ1-6, with 8 nucleotides matching TRBD1. J was trimmed by 8 bases and V by 3 bases; bases with no gene match: 6. CDR1 is SGHTA, CDR2 FQGNSA, per germline. The CDR3 length is 15 residues. In DNA form, the CDR3 reads TGTGCCAGCAGCTTTCAGGGGGGACAGGATTCACCCCTCCACTTT. This encodes CASSFQGGQDSPLHF.